Below are 15 T cell receptor beta chains sequenced from a single sample in a study of cytomegalovirus exposure and HLA in healthy donors. PCR amplification relied on 60 Vbeta primers (plus 13 Jbeta primers). Some clones are missing from TCRdb's copy, which holds only in-frame ones; the method was immunoSEQ multiplex PCR. Here the sample spans around 220,000 clones, approximately 83% being singletons. The specimen was PBMCs. The origin of the receptors is a girl aged 5 to 17 in good health and CMV-seronegative.

This clone showed up just a few times. J is TRBJ1-4 and V is TRBV5-1, with D hard to call. The CDR3 sequence is 17 residues long. Germline values: CDR1 SGHRS, CDR2 YFSETQ. The V end lost 0 bases, the J end lost 0 bases, and 12 bases lay between the germline ends. CDR3 sequence reads: CASSLGSGVATNEKLFF. The CDR3 nucleotides are TGCGCCAGCAGCTTGGGAAGCGGTGTGGCAACTAATGAAAAACTGTTTTTT.

The V call is TRBV5-4, the J call TRBJ2-1; 10 nucleotides line up with TRBD1. V lost 4 bases to trimming and J lost 8 bases; unmatched junction nucleotides: 12. Per germline, CDR1 SGHNT and CDR2 YYREEE (reference sequence). The CDR3 consists of 16 residues. The CDR3: CASSATHTGTGDEQFF. The CDR3 DNA is TGTGCCAGCAGCGCGACCCACACCGGGACAGGGGATGAGCAGTTCTTC.

The rearrangement uses TRBV6-6 and TRBJ1-2, with D unclear. Trimming pared 0 bases from V and 1 base from J, leaving 9 bases between. CDR3 size: 15 residues. In germline, CDR1 is MNHNY, CDR2 SVGAGI (reference sequence). This CDR3 is CASSYSITGNYGYTF. The DNA for the CDR3 is TGTGCCAGCAGTTACTCGATCACGGGTAACTATGGCTACACCTTC.

The chain employs TRBV29-1 and TRBJ2-1; 7 nucleotides align to TRBD2. V dropped 4 bases and J dropped 4; count of bases not matched to a gene: 13. Germline assignment: CDR1 SQVTM and CDR2 ANQGSEA. CDR3 length: 16 amino acids. The CDR3 reads CSVGGGSGDLYNEQFF. The CDR3 region has the DNA TGCAGCGTTGGGGGGGGGTCGGGAGACCTATACAATGAGCAGTTCTTC.

The V gene is TRBV5-4, the J gene TRBJ2-3; 8 positions agree with TRBD1. The CDR3 length is 15 residues. Per the germline V gene, CDR1 is SGHNT and CDR2 is YYREEE (reference sequence). V was pared by 4 bases and J by 1 base, with 5 bases of the junction left unmatched. CDR3 sequence: CASSAQGVGTDTQYF. The CDR3, as DNA: TGTGCCAGCAGCGCACAGGGGGTCGGCACAGATACGCAGTATTTT.

The chain carries TRBV7-6 and TRBJ2-5; no clear D gene. CDR3 length: 14 residues. Germline V lookup: CDR1 SGHVS, CDR2 FNYEAQ. V was trimmed by 5 bases and J by 4 bases, leaving 14 bases between them. CDR3: CASSPSRHVETQYF. The CDR3 bases are TGTGCCAGCAGCCCCTCCAGGCACGTAGAGACCCAGTACTTC.

The chain combines TRBV6-1 with TRBJ2-7; D not certain. The CDR3 sequence is 12 residues long. The germline CDR1 and CDR2 sequences are MNHNS and SASEGT. V was clipped by 0 bases and J by 4 bases, with 4 bases between them. CDR3 sequence reads: CASSEAAYEQYF. CDR3 coding DNA: TGTGCCAGCAGTGAAGCCGCGTACGAGCAGTACTTC.

The table lists this clone with a count of one. Different DNA sequences within this sample yield the same CDR3. The chain joins TRBV12-5 to TRBJ2-3, with D unclear. The CDR3 spans 13 residues. Trimming removed 3 bases from V and 12 bases from J, with 16 bases in between. Germline CDR1 and CDR2: LGHNT and FRNRAP. The DNA for the CDR3 is TGTGCTAGTGGTTTAGAGCTTCAGTACTACCAGTATTTT. Amino acid sequence: CASGLELQYYQYF.

The V gene is TRBV9, the J gene TRBJ2-1; D is unclear. The CDR3 runs 14 residues. CDR1 SGDLS and CDR2 YYNGEE come from the germline V gene. Deletions cut 4 bases from V and 2 bases from J, with 10 bases between. CDR3 bases: TGTGCCAGCAGCACGCATGCGGCCTACAATGAGCAGTTCTTC. This codes for CASSTHAAYNEQFF.

This CDR3 reads CASSPGTAGAKNIQYF. As DNA, the CDR3 is TGTGCCAGCAGCCCCGGGACAGCCGGAGCCAAAAACATTCAGTACTTC. V is TRBV27 and J is TRBJ2-4; 7 bases line up with TRBD1. This CDR3 region has 16 residues. The trim removed 6 bases at V and 0 bases at J, leaving 8 bases unmatched. Germline V lookup: CDR1 MNHEY, CDR2 SMNVEV (reference sequence).

V is TRBV15 and J is TRBJ2-7; D might be TRBD2 (5 bases). The CDR3 covers 13 residues. The V gene's germline CDR1 is LNHNV and CDR2 YYDKDF (reference sequence). Trimming removed 1 base from V and 1 base from J, with 5 bases in between. The CDR3 protein is CATSRGGSYEQYF. The CDR3 bases are TGTGCCACCAGCAGAGGCGGGTCCTACGAGCAGTACTTC.

The V gene is TRBV2, the J gene TRBJ1-2; possible D gene TRBD1, 5 bases. The CDR3 contains 15 residues. V was trimmed by 3 bases and J by 3 bases, leaving 14 bases between them. From germline, CDR1 is SNHLY and CDR2 FYNNEI. The CDR3 is CASSDRTPGDYGYTF. The CDR3 nucleotides read TGTGCCAGCAGTGACCGGACTCCGGGGGACTATGGCTACACCTTC.

The chain combines TRBV25-1 with TRBJ1-4; unclear D gene. V gave up 4 bases and J gave up 4 bases, with 4 bases separating them. CDR1 is MGHDK and CDR2 is SYGVNS in the germline V gene. The CDR3 extends over 12 amino acids. CDR3 amino acids: CASSGYNEKLFF. The CDR3 region has the DNA TGTGCCAGCAGTGGCTATAATGAAAAACTGTTTTTT.

V usage is TRBV5-6 and J usage is TRBJ1-2; maybe TRBD1 (5 bases). The V end was cut by 0 bases, the J end by 0 bases, with 12 bases between. The germline gives CDR1 SGHDT, CDR2 YYEEEE. The CDR3 is 16 amino acids. The CDR3 DNA reads as TGTGCCAGCAGCTTGGAGGGCCAGGGAACTAACTATGGCTACACCTTC. It translates to CASSLEGQGTNYGYTF.

CDR3 bases: TGCGCCAGCAGTGCGGGTCCAGGGAATTCACCCCTCCACTTT. Translating it yields CASSAGPGNSPLHF. The chain carries TRBV10-1 and TRBJ1-6; tentative D call: TRBD1 (5 bases). From germline, CDR1 is WNHNN and CDR2 SYGVQD (reference sequence). V was trimmed by 4 bases and J by 7 bases, leaving 11 bases between them. There are 14 residues in the CDR3.